The 24 T cell receptor beta chains below come from one sample, sequenced in a study of blood T cell repertoires in COVID-19. Profiled with immunoSEQ multiplex PCR; TCRdb holds only in-frame clones, not every one. The sample yields approximately 490,000 clones, about 88% seen once. The sequenced sample consisted of PBMCs or T cells enriched from blood (not recorded which). These receptor sequences come from a woman aged 60-70 years who had recovered from COVID-19.

The chain combines TRBV6-5 with TRBJ2-1; 10 positions match TRBD1. The V and J ends lost 5 bases and 9 bases, in that order; junction bases with no gene match: 10. CDR3 size: 15 residues. Germline CDR1 MNHEY, CDR2 SVGAGI. The CDR3 sequence: CASSPRDRGVGEQFF. The CDR3 region has the DNA TGTGCCAGCAGTCCACGGGACAGGGGCGTAGGTGAGCAGTTCTTC.

V usage is TRBV24-1 and J usage is TRBJ2-3; tentatively, D is TRBD2 (5 bases). V lost 1 base and J lost 0, with 13 bases in between. Germline values: CDR1 KGHDR, CDR2 SFDVKD. The CDR3 has 17 residues. The CDR3 DNA reads TGTGCCACCAGTGATTTTGAGCTAGCCGGGAGCACAGATACGCAGTATTTT. This encodes CATSDFELAGSTDTQYF.

The chain employs TRBV5-4 and TRBJ2-3; 8 bases map to TRBD2. V gave up 4 bases and J gave up 6 bases; unmatched junction bases: 13. The CDR3 spans 16 residues. CDR1 SGHNT and CDR2 YYREEE come from the germline V gene (reference sequence). In nucleotides, the CDR3 is TGTGCCAGCAGCCGCGAGGACAGAGCGGGGGATGATACGCAGTATTTT. Its protein product is CASSREDRAGDDTQYF.

This chain links TRBV15 with TRBJ1-3; the match to TRBD1 covers 9 bases. V trimming: 1 base; J trimming: 3 bases; junction bases outside the gene matches: 4. The CDR3 consists of 16 residues. Germline lookup yields CDR1 LNHNV and CDR2 YYDKDF (reference sequence). The DNA of the CDR3 is TGTGCCACCAGCAGAGGGACAGGGGTATTTGGAAACACCATATATTTT. Amino acid sequence: CATSRGTGVFGNTIYF.

The chain has TRBV2 and TRBJ2-7; 10 bases are shared with TRBD1. The CDR3 spans 14 residues. V dropped 5 bases and J dropped 6; count of bases not matched to a gene: 7. The germline V gene encodes CDR1 SNHLY and CDR2 FYNNEI. The CDR3 DNA follows: TGTGCCAGCAGTATCGGACAGGGGGTGGGCGAGCAGTACTTC. This encodes CASSIGQGVGEQYF. Full variable domain (remainder filled in from reference TRBV2 and TRBJ2-7): EPEVTQTPSHQVTQMGQEVILRCVPISNHLYFYWYRQILGQKVEFLVSFYNNEISEKSEIFDDQFSVERPDGSNFTLKIRSTKLEDSAMYFCASSIGQGVGEQYFGPGTRLTVT.

The table lists this clone with a count of one. J is TRBJ1-1 and V is TRBV21-1. TRBV21-1 is a pseudogene segment. The CDR3 has 11 amino acids. The CDR3, as DNA: TGTGCCAGCTATATGAACACTGAAGCTTTCTTT. As protein: CASYMNTEAFF.

CDR3 bases: TGTGCCAGCAGGGAGGGGCCCCAGAGCTCCTACGAGCAGTACTTC. Translated: CASREGPQSSYEQYF. The chain has TRBV2 and TRBJ2-7; maybe TRBD2 (6 bases). Germline V gene lookup returns CDR1 SNHLY and CDR2 FYNNEI. The V end was cut by 6 bases, the J end by 0 bases, with 15 bases between. This CDR3 spans 15 amino acids.

This chain connects TRBV6-1 to TRBJ2-7, with D possibly TRBD1 on 6 matching bases. Germline V lookup: CDR1 MNHNS, CDR2 SASEGT. With 3 bases removed from V and 0 bases from J, the gap between germline ends came to 12 bases. CDR3 size: 15 residues. The CDR3 DNA is TGTGCCAGCAGTGACAGGGGAAGGTCCTCCTACGAGCAGTACTTC. This gives the protein CASSDRGRSSYEQYF.

The V call is TRBV19, the J call TRBJ1-5, with 11 nucleotides matching TRBD1. This CDR3 contains 15 residues. The V segment lost 6 bases and the J segment 5 bases; nucleotides outside the gene matches: 6. Germline assignment: CDR1 LNHDA and CDR2 SQIVND (reference sequence). The CDR3 sequence: CASSWDRGLDQPQHF. In nucleotides, the CDR3 is TGTGCCAGTAGCTGGGACAGGGGGTTGGATCAGCCCCAGCATTTT.

The chain uses TRBV10-2 and TRBJ2-7; possible D gene TRBD1, 5 bases. The germline CDR1 and CDR2 sequences are WSHSY and SAAADI. This CDR3 region has 15 residues. V lost 6 bases and J 0 bases, leaving 15 bases between the germline ends. The DNA for the CDR3 is TGCGCCAGCAGGTGGGCGCAGGGCCCCTCCTACGAGCAGTACTTC. Amino acids: CASRWAQGPSYEQYF.

This rearrangement joins TRBV7-2 to TRBJ1-2; D perhaps matches TRBD1 (6 bases). Germline CDR1 and CDR2: SGHTA and FQGNSA. This CDR3 comprises 15 residues. The V gene lost 5 bases and the J gene lost 4 bases, with 17 bases spanning the gap. The CDR3 loop reads CASSPRTTGTYGYTF. The CDR3 bases are TGTGCCAGCAGCCCGCGGACAACAGGGACCTATGGCTACACCTTC.

This chain links TRBV7-2 with TRBJ1-3, with D perhaps matching TRBD1 (6 bases). The CDR3 sequence is 17 residues long. Germline lookup yields CDR1 SGHTA and CDR2 FQGNSA. Trimming removed 0 bases from V and 4 bases from J, with 16 bases in between. The CDR3 coding sequence is TGTGCCAGCAGCTTAGCGCGGGGGGCGCCTCTCGGAAACACCATATATTTT. Amino acid sequence: CASSLARGAPLGNTIYF.

The chain combines TRBV29-1 with TRBJ2-2, with a tentative D call TRBD1 (5 bases). The CDR3 is 14 amino acids. V was cut by 4 bases and J by 7 bases, with 16 bases left in between. Looked up from germline, CDR1 is SQVTM and CDR2 is ANQGSEA. CDR3 sequence (DNA): TGCAGCGTTGGACTCCAGCAGGGAAACGGGGAGCTGTTTTTT. Encoded protein: CSVGLQQGNGELFF.

This rearrangement joins TRBV7-8 to TRBJ2-3; no definite D call. V was clipped by 5 bases and J by 0 bases, with 15 bases between them. This CDR3 contains 16 residues. CDR1 is SGHVS and CDR2 is FQNEAQ in the germline V gene. CDR3 loop: CASSRVLRGSTDTQYF. CDR3 coding DNA: TGTGCCAGCAGCCGGGTATTGCGAGGTAGCACAGATACGCAGTATTTT.

The chain uses TRBV27 and TRBJ2-2; TRBD2 aligns across 10 bases. From germline, CDR1 is MNHEY and CDR2 SMNVEV (reference sequence). V trimming: 5 bases; J trimming: 7 bases; junction bases outside the gene matches: 16. The length of the CDR3 is 18 residues. For the CDR3, the DNA is TGTGCCAGCAGTCCCCTGGGTAGCGGGGGGCCATTGCGCGGGGAGCTGTTTTTT. Its translation is CASSPLGSGGPLRGELFF.

The gene calls are TRBV30 and TRBJ2-7, with TRBD1 identical over 7 bases. The CDR3 runs 13 residues. J gave up 3 bases and V 3 bases, and 5 bases lay outside the gene matches. Germline CDR1 and CDR2: GTSNPN and SVGIG (reference sequence). The CDR3 protein is CAWRGGGSYEQYF. The CDR3 region has the DNA TGTGCCTGGAGAGGGGGCGGAAGCTACGAGCAGTACTTC.

The chain recombines TRBV5-6 with TRBJ1-2; 7 bases match TRBD1. CDR1 and CDR2 (germline): SGHDT, YYEEEE. This CDR3 contains 14 residues. V was clipped by 4 bases and J by 4 bases; unmatched bases: 7. DNA of the CDR3: TGTGCCAGCAGCCCTGAGACAGGGCTCTATGGCTACACCTTC. It encodes CASSPETGLYGYTF.

The gene calls are TRBV5-6 and TRBJ2-7; tentatively, D is TRBD1 (6 bases). The germline V and J ends were trimmed by 2 bases and 6 bases, with 15 bases remaining between them. The CDR3 consists of 14 residues. Looked up from germline, CDR1 is SGHDT and CDR2 is YYEEEE. The CDR3 sequence: CASSLRQGKREQYV. DNA of the CDR3: TGTGCCAGCAGCTTAAGGCAGGGGAAACGCGAGCAGTACGTC.

V is TRBV2 and J is TRBJ2-3; a weak D match, TRBD1 (6 bases). Per the germline V gene, CDR1 is SNHLY and CDR2 is FYNNEI. V lost 8 bases to trimming and J lost 4 bases, with 19 bases between them. The CDR3 is 15 amino acids. CDR3 loop: CASARTEKPSDTQYF. The CDR3 DNA reads as TGTGCCAGCGCGAGGACAGAGAAACCGTCAGATACGCAGTATTTT.

The V call is TRBV10-3, the J call TRBJ1-1, with a weak D call TRBD1 (5 bases). Deletions cut 2 bases from V and 1 base from J, with 8 bases between. Germline assignment: CDR1 ENHRY and CDR2 SYGVKD. The CDR3 totals 14 residues. The CDR3 loop is CAISERTQNTEAFF. The CDR3 DNA is TGTGCCATCAGTGAGCGGACACAGAACACTGAAGCTTTCTTT.

The rearrangement uses TRBV29-1 and TRBJ1-2; 7 bases are shared with TRBD1. Germline CDR1 and CDR2: SQVTM and ANQGSEA. With V trimmed by 1 base and J by 9 bases, 8 bases remained unmatched. The CDR3 spans 13 residues. The CDR3 sequence: CSVEGGTASRYTF. As DNA, the CDR3 is TGCAGCGTTGAAGGCGGGACAGCCTCTCGCTACACCTTC.

This chain connects TRBV12-3 or TRBV12-4 to TRBJ1-3, with D perhaps matching TRBD1 (6 bases). V was cut by 5 bases and J by 3 bases, with 8 bases left in between. This CDR3 has 13 residues. The DNA for the CDR3 is TGTGCCAGCAGTACACAGGGTGGAAACACCATATATTTT. This gives the protein CASSTQGGNTIYF.

V and J are TRBV5-1 and TRBJ2-5, with TRBD2 identical over 7 bases. The CDR3 consists of 15 residues. V trimming: 6 bases; J trimming: 1 base; junction bases outside the gene matches: 9. Germline V gene data show CDR1 as SGHRS and CDR2 as YFSETQ. The CDR3 is CASTPGLGPQETQYF. The DNA of the CDR3 is TGCGCCAGCACACCCGGACTAGGACCCCAAGAGACCCAGTACTTC.

The chain couples TRBV19 to TRBJ2-1; tentative D call: TRBD2 (5 bases). V was clipped by 0 bases and J by 6 bases, with 6 bases between them. The CDR3 sequence is 13 residues long. Germline V CDR1 and CDR2: LNHDA, SQIVND (reference sequence). CDR3 nucleotides: TGTGCCAGTAGTATAGATGGAGGCAATGAGCAGTTCTTC. Its protein is CASSIDGGNEQFF. The full variable domain, completed using reference TRBV19 and TRBJ2-1, is DGGITQSPKYLFRKEGQNVTLSCEQNLNHDAMYWYRQDPGQGLRLIYYSQIVNDFQKGDIAEGYSVSREKKESFPLTVTSAQKNPTAFYLCASSIDGGNEQFFGPGTRLTVL.